Below, 25 T cell receptor beta chains from the same sample are listed, as sequenced in a study of neoadjuvant anti-PD-1 for oral cavity cancer. Sequencing used immunoSEQ multiplex PCR; TCRdb keeps in-frame clones, though not all of them. The table has about 2,200 clones, just under 60% seen once. Time point reported: after neoadjuvant nivolumab, at surgical resection. The sequenced sample was tumor tissue, obtained after nivolumab (anti-PD-1) treatment. Receptors were obtained from a person between 40 and 85 years old with oral cavity squamous cell carcinoma.

This clone showed up just a few times. J is TRBJ1-5 and V is TRBV6-1; D remains unclear. V lost 4 bases and J 2 bases, leaving 6 bases between the germline ends. Germline CDR1 reads MNHNS; CDR2 reads SASEGT. The CDR3 contains 13 residues. The CDR3 spells CASSGVGNQPQHF. The CDR3, as DNA: TGTGCCAGCAGTGGGGTAGGCAATCAGCCCCAGCATTTT.

The gene calls are TRBV28 and TRBJ2-5, with D possibly TRBD1 on 5 matching bases. This CDR3 contains 12 residues. The germline V and J ends were trimmed by 3 bases and 10 bases, with 12 bases remaining between them. Germline V gene data show CDR1 as MDHEN and CDR2 as SYDVKM. DNA for the CDR3: TGTGCCAGCAGTTTCATCTTAGGGGACCAGTACTTC. Its translation: CASSFILGDQYF.

The chain has TRBV28 and TRBJ1-1, with D perhaps TRBD1 (5 bases). Germline V gene lookup returns CDR1 MDHEN and CDR2 SYDVKM. CDR3 length equals 15 residues. V gave up 1 base and J gave up 2 bases, with 11 bases separating them. The chain's CDR3 is CASSLSGGANTEAFF. For the CDR3, the DNA is TGTGCCAGCAGTTTATCAGGAGGGGCCAACACTGAAGCTTTCTTT.

The rearrangement links TRBV7-8 to TRBJ2-1; TRBD2 aligns across 13 bases. Trimming at V came to 5 bases and at J to 1 base, leaving 11 bases not matched to a gene. This CDR3 region has 19 residues. Germline CDR1 and CDR2: SGHVS and FQNEAQ. CDR3 DNA: TGTGCCAGCAGCAGCCCGCCGGGACTAGCGGGAAAATCCTACAATGAGCAGTTCTTC. Translation: CASSSPPGLAGKSYNEQFF.

There are a few counts of this clone. The V gene is TRBV5-8, the J gene TRBJ2-7; no definite D call. From germline, CDR1 is SGHTS and CDR2 YDEGEE. CDR3 size: 10 residues. Trimming left V 2 bases short and J 5 bases short, with 2 bases between. The CDR3 DNA sequence: TGTGCCAGCAGCTTTAACGAGCAGTACTTC. Its protein is CASSFNEQYF.

The chain recombines TRBV30 with TRBJ2-7; D may correspond to TRBD1 or TRBD2 (5 bases each). Germline loops: CDR1 GTSNPN, CDR2 SVGIG (reference sequence). The germline V and J ends were trimmed by 5 bases and 7 bases, with 15 bases remaining between them. The CDR3 runs to 12 residues. In DNA, the CDR3 is TGTGCCTGGGGACGGGGCCTCCTGGAGCAGTACTTC. Its translation is CAWGRGLLEQYF.

The J gene is TRBJ2-5, the V gene TRBV6-5; a weak D match, TRBD1 (6 bases). Germline V gene lookup returns CDR1 MNHEY and CDR2 SVGAGI. The CDR3 has 14 amino acids. Trimming took 6 bases from V and 2 from J, leaving 13 bases between them. The CDR3 protein is CASSPTGFQETQYF. The CDR3 DNA sequence: TGTGCCAGCAGCCCTACAGGGTTTCAAGAGACCCAGTACTTC.

The CDR3 DNA follows: TGTGCCAGCAGTCAGGGGCGGAGTGAAAAACTGTTTTTT. Residues: CASSQGRSEKLFF. V is TRBV6-1 and J is TRBJ1-4, with D possibly being TRBD1 (6 bases). CDR1 is MNHNS and CDR2 is SASEGT in the germline V gene. V lost 5 bases and J lost 7, with 11 bases in between. The CDR3 extends over 13 amino acids.

This clone was found a few times. The chain has TRBV6-5 and TRBJ2-5; D call uncertain. The ends were cut back, 0 bases at V and 4 bases at J, with 9 bases in the middle. CDR1 is MNHEY and CDR2 is SVGAGI in the germline V gene. The CDR3 contains 14 residues. This CDR3 reads CASSYSGRRETQYF. Written as DNA, the CDR3 is TGTGCCAGCAGTTACTCTGGCAGGAGAGAGACCCAGTACTTC.

V and J are TRBV2 and TRBJ1-1, with 8 bases matching TRBD1. The CDR3 has 15 residues. Losses at the gene ends were 6 bases for V and 11 bases for J; bases not matched to a gene: 17. CDR1 and CDR2 from the germline V gene are SNHLY and FYNNEI. CDR3 in DNA: TGTGCCAGCAGACCCCTGAATCAGGGGGCGCGGGAGGCTTTCTTT. Translation: CASRPLNQGAREAFF.

In its sample, this clone was seen once. This chain uses TRBV5-1 with TRBJ2-3; 10 bases match TRBD2. Unmatched junction bases numbered 0, after V lost 2 bases and J lost 0 bases. Germline V gene lookup returns CDR1 SGHRS and CDR2 YFSETQ. The CDR3 totals 15 residues. The chain's CDR3 is CASSLAGGSTDTQYF. Here the CDR3 DNA reads TGCGCCAGCAGCTTAGCGGGAGGGAGCACAGATACGCAGTATTTT.

In its sample, this clone was seen a few times. V gene TRBV7-9 combines with J gene TRBJ2-7; no definite D call. The CDR3 loop spans 13 amino acids. Between the trimmed V and J ends, which lost 5 bases and 3 bases, there was a span of 11 bases. Looked up from germline, CDR1 is SEHNR and CDR2 is FQNEAQ (reference sequence). DNA for the CDR3: TGTGCCAGCAGCCCCCCCAGCCACTACGAGCAGTACTTC. It codes for CASSPPSHYEQYF. Full variable domain (rest looked up from reference TRBV7-9 and TRBJ2-7): DTGVSQNPRHKITKRGQNVTFRCDPISEHNRLYWYRQTLGQGPEFLTYFQNEAQLEKSRLLSDRFSAERPKGSFSTLEIQRTEQGDSAMYLCASSPPSHYEQYFGPGTRLTVT.

This rearrangement joins TRBV5-6 to TRBJ1-5; maybe TRBD1 (6 bases). The CDR3 covers 15 residues. The V gene lost 0 bases and the J gene lost 10 bases, with 17 bases spanning the gap. Germline values: CDR1 SGHDT, CDR2 YYEEEE. The CDR3 is CASSLGPGGARPQHF. The CDR3 bases are TGTGCCAGCAGCTTGGGGCCGGGGGGGGCCCGACCCCAGCATTTT.

This chain links TRBV6-5 with TRBJ2-5; 7 nucleotides agree with TRBD2. Trimming cost V 2 bases and J 4 bases; bases outside gene matches: 7. This CDR3 spans 15 amino acids. Per the germline V gene, CDR1 is MNHEY and CDR2 is SVGAGI. As DNA, the CDR3 is TGTGCCAGCAGTTACAGCTGGGGGGGACGAGAGACCCAGTACTTC. It encodes CASSYSWGGRETQYF.

The rearrangement uses TRBV19 and TRBJ1-5; possibly TRBD1 for D (6 bases). The CDR3 is 15 residues long. Trimming left V 8 bases short and J 0 bases short, with 14 bases between. The germline gives CDR1 LNHDA, CDR2 SQIVND (reference sequence). CDR3 amino acids: CASPTWGHSNQPQHF. CDR3 coding DNA: TGTGCCAGTCCCACCTGGGGGCATAGCAATCAGCCCCAGCATTTT.

The chain couples TRBV29-1 to TRBJ2-5; 9 bases are a match to TRBD2. CDR1 and CDR2 from the germline V gene are SQVTM and ANQGSEA. The CDR3 loop spans 14 amino acids. The CDR3 protein is CAGGRGGAGETQYF. The DNA of the CDR3 is TGCGCCGGCGGGAGGGGCGGGGCGGGGGAGACCCAGTACTTC.

The V and J genes are TRBV6-5 and TRBJ2-7; D might be TRBD1 (5 bases). The CDR3 has 14 residues. The V end lost 6 bases, the J end lost 2 bases, and 14 bases lay between the germline ends. CDR1 is MNHEY and CDR2 is SVGAGI in the germline V gene. The CDR3: CASSGWTSPYEQYF. The CDR3 DNA reads TGTGCCAGCAGCGGTTGGACATCACCCTACGAGCAGTACTTC.

This rearrangement joins TRBV5-1 to TRBJ2-7, with D maybe TRBD1 (7 bases). Germline V gene data show CDR1 as SGHRS and CDR2 as YFSETQ. V lost 7 bases to trimming and J lost 2 bases, with 19 bases between them. CDR3 size: 15 residues. CDR3 coding DNA: TGCGCCAGCGGCTCCCGGGGAGGACAGGCCTACGAGCAGTACTTC. It codes for CASGSRGGQAYEQYF.

The chain joins TRBV6-5 to TRBJ1-5, with D possibly matching TRBD1 (5 bases). Germline CDR1 reads MNHEY; CDR2 reads SVGAGI. V gave up 2 bases and J gave up 7 bases, with 15 bases separating them. The length of the CDR3 is 15 residues. The CDR3 DNA sequence: TGTGCCAGCAGTTACGAGGGGTTGTTGAAGCAGCCCCAGCATTTT. This translates into CASSYEGLLKQPQHF.

This clone is categorized as large. This sample includes further DNA sequences coding for the same CDR3. The rearrangement joins TRBV7-9 to TRBJ1-4; the D is unclear. The ends were cut back, 3 bases at V and 0 bases at J, with 8 bases in the middle. Germline V lookup: CDR1 SEHNR, CDR2 FQNEAQ (reference sequence). The CDR3 is made up of 15 amino acids. The chain's CDR3 is CASSFPSTTNEKLFF. The CDR3 nucleotides read TGTGCCAGCAGCTTCCCCTCAACAACTAATGAAAAACTGTTTTTT.

The rearrangement links TRBV9 to TRBJ2-3; 11 bases line up with TRBD2. V shed 2 bases, J shed 2 bases, and the junction held 10 bases outside the gene matches. This CDR3 region has 18 residues. Germline V gene data show CDR1 as SGDLS and CDR2 as YYNGEE. The CDR3 coding sequence is TGTGCCAGCAGCGTTGGTACTAGCGGGAGTGGCGCCACAGATACGCAGTATTTT. Amino acid sequence: CASSVGTSGSGATDTQYF.

This clone occurred once. The rearrangement uses TRBV29-1 and TRBJ2-5, with TRBD2 matching over 9 bases. Per the germline V gene, CDR1 is SQVTM and CDR2 is ANQGSEA. This CDR3 contains 14 residues. CDR3 residues: CAGGRVGSGETQYF. The CDR3 bases are TGCGCCGGCGGGAGGGTCGGGTCGGGGGAGACCCAGTACTTC.

This clone counts as large. The chain is built from TRBV6-1 and TRBJ2-7; 7 nucleotides agree with TRBD2. The CDR3 runs 15 residues. From germline, CDR1 is MNHNS and CDR2 SASEGT. V lost 1 base to trimming and J lost 1 base; unmatched junction nucleotides: 4. CDR3 DNA: TGTGCCAGCAGTGAAGGTCAGGGACTATCCTACGAGCAGTACTTC. Residues: CASSEGQGLSYEQYF.

This clone has more than one count but fewer than ten. V gene TRBV5-4 combines with J gene TRBJ2-7; perhaps TRBD1 as D (6 bases). The germline gives CDR1 SGHNT, CDR2 YYREEE (reference sequence). V was cut by 4 bases and J by 3 bases, with 17 bases left in between. This CDR3 has 15 residues. Here the CDR3 reads CASSPGSGAGYEQYF. The CDR3 DNA sequence: TGTGCCAGCAGCCCGGGGTCAGGGGCGGGCTACGAGCAGTACTTC.

This chain uses TRBV10-3 with TRBJ1-1; D may be TRBD1 (5 bases). The CDR3 runs 15 residues. The V gene's germline CDR1 is ENHRY and CDR2 SYGVKD. Trimming shortened V by 3 bases and J by 4 bases, and 15 bases separated the two germline ends. The CDR3 sequence: CAISETGGDGTEAFF. For the CDR3, the DNA is TGTGCCATCAGTGAAACAGGAGGAGATGGCACTGAAGCTTTCTTT.